This TCR beta chain came from a study of T-cell memory formation after mild COVID-19 (dated by TCRdb to the early 2020s). Study-wide context: TCR sequence clusters from the two donors were found to be largely donor specific. T-cell clones expanding and contracting after mild COVID-19 in two donors were tracked by longitudinal TCRalpha and TCRbeta repertoire sequencing. Two young, previously healthy adult volunteers made up the cohort, one male and one female.

Sequencing used an Illumina NovaSeq 6000. cDNA libraries for TCRalpha and TCRbeta were prepared by 5'RACE using constant-segment primers, with sample barcodes and unique molecular identifiers added. Trizol reagent was used to extract RNA from every sample. Amplification of the libraries took two PCR steps, and the second step added a second sample barcode plus Illumina TruSeq adapters. The libraries were sequenced on an Illumina NovaSeq using 2 x 150 bp paired-end reads. In the original analysis: Reads were demultiplexed and collapsed into UMI-guided consensus sequences with migec v1.2.7. Using mixcr v2.1.11, UMI consensuses were aligned to TRA and TRB V and J templates and then assembled into clonotypes. Clonotypes were classified as expanded or contracted when called significant by both edgeR and NoisET, with noise models trained on biological replicates. For edgeR calls, a false discovery rate-adjusted p below 0.01 and a log2 fold-change threshold of 1 were applied. PCA with hierarchical clustering of max-normalized trajectories of the 1000 most abundant clonotypes was used as exploratory dynamics analysis. Separately sequenced CD4+ and CD8+ repertoires were used to assign the CD4 or CD8 phenotype of responding clones. TCRdb took the public reads, trimmed them with fastp at Q25, ran MiXCR for clone calling and kept in-frame beta chains. CDR3 protein duplicates are merged, each entry listing the most common genes and DNA. The V and J calls follow TCRdb's processing rather than the paper's. The sample data list hundreds of thousands of distinct CDR3 sequences, and around 15% of these were observed just once. Approximately 22% of the sample comes from the top ten.

This clonotype has a handful of counts. It lacks a known antigen. Per-nucleotide qualities are absent, and no much larger clonotype sits a single base away. Study-level results and caveats: Only a couple of mild cases were covered in the study, and larger cohorts including severe cases with pre-infection samples were considered necessary. SARS-CoV-2 specificity was not confirmed for the second-wave clones peaking on day 37. Contracting CD4+ clones were located mainly in the CM and EM memory subsets, whereas CD8+ clones were found to be enriched in EMRA. Some responding clones were detected in pre-infection memory, suggesting pre-existing cross-reactive memory T cells joined the SARS-CoV-2 response. Clones contracting from day 15 to 85 had balanced CD4/CD8 phenotypes, while a second wave expanding from day 15 to 37 was biased towards CD4+.

V is clipped by 5 bases and J by 0 bases, and the sequence between their germline boundaries is 8 bases long. The CDR3 measures 14 amino acids from cysteine to phenylalanine. Left in the record is the CDR3 DNA by itself, 42 bases read in frame from the first base. CDR1 and CDR2 were assigned from the germline V gene (reference sequence) as LGHDT and YNNKEL. Ficoll-Paque density gradient centrifugation was used to isolate PBMCs. Material for sequencing was PBMCs or a T cell subset sorted from them (not recorded which). The origin of this receptor is a man aged 18 to 30 who had mild COVID-19 (a few samples of this study predate the infection). The sample titles of this study are shuffled in the database, so cell type and time point are left out; the donor was told from shared clones. The V and J segments used are TRBV3-1 and TRBJ1-3; the D segment cannot be called with confidence. The CDR3 region reads CASSSESSGNTIYF. The sequence in DNA is TGTGCCAGCAGCTCCGAAAGCTCTGGAAACACCATATATTTT.